These 22 T cell receptor beta chains were sequenced from one sample in a study of vaccination and CD4 T cells after COVID-19. Treatment specified: approximately 9-day PBMC culture with coronavirus spike peptide pools or control peptides (ViraFEST assay). For these receptors, no antigen is known. The study sequenced cultured CD4+ T cell DNA using the Oncomine TCR Beta short-read assay. MiXCR was run by TCRdb on the PCR reads, yielding one entry per CDR3 protein. Among about 20,000 distinct CDR3 sequences listed, 65% to 80% were seen once. The source was CD4+ T cells from blood, cultured in vitro, collected after SARS-CoV-2 vaccination. These receptors all come from a human donor who received a COVID-19 vaccine.

The chain employs TRBV28 and TRBJ1-1, with D perhaps TRBD1 (5 bases). Trimming left V 7 bases short and J 7 bases short, with 10 bases between. The CDR3 has 11 residues. CDR1 is MDHEN and CDR2 is SYDVKM in the germline V gene. This CDR3 reads CASIGGFEAFF. In DNA form, the CDR3 reads TGTGCCAGCATTGGGGGATTTGAAGCTTTCTTT.

J is TRBJ1-5 and V is TRBV7-9; 7 nucleotides agree with TRBD1. The CDR3 totals 16 residues. V lost 5 bases, J lost 7 bases, and 14 bases stayed unmatched. Germline V gene lookup returns CDR1 SEHNR and CDR2 FQNEAQ (reference sequence). In DNA form, the CDR3 reads TGTGCCAGCAGCCCCAATCAACTCGGGACAGACCAGCCCCAGCATTTT. Encoded protein: CASSPNQLGTDQPQHF.

This chain joins TRBV27 and TRBJ1-5; D uncertain. The germline V gene encodes CDR1 MNHEY and CDR2 SMNVEV (reference sequence). The CDR3 sequence is 13 residues long. V gave up 3 bases and J gave up 1 base, with 4 bases separating them. CDR3 loop: CASSFQSNQPQHF. In nucleotides, the CDR3 is TGTGCCAGCAGTTTCCAGAGCAATCAGCCCCAGCATTTT.

The rearrangement joins TRBV30 to TRBJ1-2; 9 bases map to TRBD1. CDR1 is GTSNPN and CDR2 is SVGIG in the germline V gene (reference sequence). The V and J ends lost 3 bases and 0 bases, in that order; junction bases with no gene match: 2. The CDR3 spans 14 residues. CDR3 nucleotide sequence: TGTGCCTGGAGCCGGACAGGGGCTAACTATGGCTACACCTTC. Translated: CAWSRTGANYGYTF.

V gene TRBV6-2 or TRBV6-3 combines with J gene TRBJ1-2; 7 nucleotides line up with TRBD1. The CDR3 runs to 12 residues. Trimming cost V 8 bases and J 7 bases; bases outside gene matches: 7. The germline CDR1 and CDR2 sequences are MNHEY and SVGEGT. The CDR3 sequence is CASDPGGSGYTF. DNA for the CDR3: TGTGCCAGCGACCCAGGGGGTAGTGGCTACACCTTC.

V usage is TRBV6-1 and J usage is TRBJ1-2; D is perhaps TRBD1 (5 bases). The CDR3 runs 17 residues. Germline CDR1 is MNHNS and CDR2 is SASEGT. The germline V and J ends were trimmed by 5 bases and 0 bases, with 19 bases remaining between them. The CDR3: CASSQLLGHKANYGYTF. The CDR3 region has the DNA TGTGCCAGCAGTCAATTGCTAGGACATAAAGCTAACTATGGCTACACCTTC.

V usage is TRBV20-1 and J usage is TRBJ1-2, with TRBD1 as a possible D gene (6 bases). CDR3 length: 15 amino acids. Per the germline V gene, CDR1 is DFQATT and CDR2 is SNEGSKA (reference sequence). Trimming took off 3 bases at V and 1 base at J, with 15 bases between the two ends. Written as DNA, the CDR3 is TGCAGTGCTAGGACCTCGAGGACAGTTAACTATGGCTACACCTTC. Translating gives CSARTSRTVNYGYTF.

This chain uses TRBV30 with TRBJ1-6; D call uncertain. V gave up 1 base and J gave up 8 bases, with 6 bases separating them. CDR1 and CDR2 (germline): GTSNPN, SVGIG (reference sequence). The CDR3 length is 12 residues. DNA of the CDR3: TGTGCCTGGAGTGGAGGAGATTCACCCCTCCACTTT. This encodes CAWSGGDSPLHF.

This clonotype was seen a few times. The chain carries TRBV20-1 and TRBJ1-1, with D unresolved. The CDR3 covers 14 residues. CDR1 and CDR2 from the germline V gene are DFQATT and SNEGSKA (reference sequence). With 1 base removed from V and 3 bases from J, the gap between germline ends came to 12 bases. The CDR3 DNA is TGCAGTGCTAGAGGGTCCCCCGGAGACACTGAAGCTTTCTTT. Translation: CSARGSPGDTEAFF.

This clonotype was detected a few times. This chain links TRBV19 with TRBJ1-5; the D gene is possibly TRBD1 (5 bases). The CDR3 runs to 15 residues. Germline-derived CDR1 and CDR2 are LNHDA and SQIVND (reference sequence). Deletions cut 6 bases from V and 5 bases from J, with 17 bases between. CDR3 loop: CASRLWGGDDQPQHF. Here the CDR3 DNA reads TGTGCCAGTAGGCTCTGGGGGGGGGACGATCAGCCCCAGCATTTT.

V usage is TRBV7-9 and J usage is TRBJ1-2; D remains unclear. The germline V gene encodes CDR1 SEHNR and CDR2 FQNEAQ (reference sequence). Trimming took 1 base from V and 6 from J, leaving 6 bases between them. This CDR3 contains 12 residues. CDR3 DNA: TGTGCCAGCAGCTTAGACAGCAATGGCTACACCTTC. It translates to CASSLDSNGYTF.

This clonotype appeared once. V and J are TRBV7-9 and TRBJ2-2; D unclear. Trimming cost V 4 bases and J 0 bases, with 6 bases left between them. Germline loops: CDR1 SEHNR, CDR2 FQNEAQ (reference sequence). The CDR3 loop spans 14 amino acids. The CDR3 reads CASSSRTNTGELFF. The CDR3, as DNA: TGTGCCAGCAGCTCCCGGACGAACACCGGGGAGCTGTTTTTT.

The rearrangement joins TRBV10-3 to TRBJ1-1; D gene ambiguous. The CDR3 runs to 12 residues. Germline CDR1 ENHRY, CDR2 SYGVKD. Trimming shortened V by 0 bases and J by 8 bases, and 7 bases separated the two germline ends. CDR3 sequence (DNA): TGTGCCATCAGTGAGTCGGGTTTCGAAGCTTTCTTT. It is translated as CAISESGFEAFF.

This chain connects TRBV30 to TRBJ2-5, with 7 bases aligning to TRBD2. The CDR3 runs to 14 residues. CDR1 GTSNPN and CDR2 SVGIG come from the germline V gene (reference sequence). V lost 0 bases and J lost 4; bases outside the gene matches: 5. CDR3 in amino acids: CAWSVGGEGETQYF. In nucleotides, the CDR3 is TGTGCCTGGAGTGTTGGGGGGGAGGGAGAGACCCAGTACTTC.

This chain links TRBV20-1 with TRBJ2-5, with D possibly matching TRBD2 (5 bases). The CDR3 runs 13 residues. Trimming removed 2 bases from V and 1 base from J, with 8 bases in between. Germline loops: CDR1 DFQATT, CDR2 SNEGSKA (reference sequence). CDR3 protein: CSARPAVQETQYF. The CDR3 nucleotides are TGCAGTGCTAGACCAGCGGTCCAAGAGACCCAGTACTTC.

The chain is built from TRBV24-1 and TRBJ2-3; D is undetermined. CDR3 length: 12 amino acids. In germline, CDR1 is KGHDR, CDR2 SFDVKD. V dropped 3 bases and J dropped 11 bases, with 11 bases sitting between them. CDR3 residues: CATSDTLNMQYF. In DNA, the CDR3 is TGTGCCACCAGTGATACTTTAAATATGCAGTATTTT.

This sequence joins TRBV20-1 and TRBJ2-5, with TRBD2 identical over 7 bases. CDR3 length equals 14 residues. Germline values: CDR1 DFQATT, CDR2 SNEGSKA (reference sequence). J gave up 5 bases and V 1 base, and 7 bases lay outside the gene matches. CDR3 sequence: CSARGVGGRETQYF. The CDR3 DNA follows: TGCAGTGCTAGAGGTGTCGGGGGGAGGGAGACCCAGTACTTC.

This chain joins TRBV27 and TRBJ1-5; D gene unclear. The ends were cut back, 4 bases at V and 11 bases at J, with 12 bases in the middle. CDR3 size: 12 residues. The germline gives CDR1 MNHEY, CDR2 SMNVEV (reference sequence). The CDR3 coding sequence is TGTGCCAGCAGTTACCTTTGGGAGGCCCAGCATTTT. This sequence encodes CASSYLWEAQHF.

The V gene is TRBV30, the J gene TRBJ1-5, with TRBD1 matching over 9 bases. This CDR3 is 13 amino acids long. Germline-derived CDR1 and CDR2 are GTSNPN and SVGIG (reference sequence). V shed 3 bases and J 5 bases; nucleotides not matched to a gene: 2. The CDR3 DNA sequence: TGTGCCTGGAGCGGGACAGGGTATCAGCCCCAGCATTTT. Translation: CAWSGTGYQPQHF.

The CDR3 nucleotides read TGCAGTGCTAGAGTGGGCAATGAGCAGTTCTTC. Its translation: CSARVGNEQFF. The chain combines TRBV20-1 with TRBJ2-1; D remains ambiguous. The CDR3 runs to 11 residues. V shed 1 base and J shed 6 bases, with 4 bases lying between them. Germline values: CDR1 DFQATT, CDR2 SNEGSKA (reference sequence).

V gene TRBV6-5 combines with J gene TRBJ1-2; possibly TRBD1 for D (5 bases). This CDR3 region has 15 residues. From germline, CDR1 is MNHEY and CDR2 SVGAGI. V was trimmed by 2 bases and J by 4 bases, leaving 14 bases between them. CDR3 nucleotide sequence: TGTGCCAGCAGTTACGATGGGCAGGGAGTCTATGGCTACACCTTC. Amino acid sequence: CASSYDGQGVYGYTF.

The chain uses TRBV14 and TRBJ2-3; D remains unclear. The germline V gene encodes CDR1 SGHDN and CDR2 FVKESK. The CDR3 is made up of 13 amino acids. Deletions cut 0 bases from V and 6 bases from J, with 7 bases between. DNA for the CDR3: TGTGCCAGCAGCCAAGATTGGACGGATACGCAGTATTTT. This sequence encodes CASSQDWTDTQYF.